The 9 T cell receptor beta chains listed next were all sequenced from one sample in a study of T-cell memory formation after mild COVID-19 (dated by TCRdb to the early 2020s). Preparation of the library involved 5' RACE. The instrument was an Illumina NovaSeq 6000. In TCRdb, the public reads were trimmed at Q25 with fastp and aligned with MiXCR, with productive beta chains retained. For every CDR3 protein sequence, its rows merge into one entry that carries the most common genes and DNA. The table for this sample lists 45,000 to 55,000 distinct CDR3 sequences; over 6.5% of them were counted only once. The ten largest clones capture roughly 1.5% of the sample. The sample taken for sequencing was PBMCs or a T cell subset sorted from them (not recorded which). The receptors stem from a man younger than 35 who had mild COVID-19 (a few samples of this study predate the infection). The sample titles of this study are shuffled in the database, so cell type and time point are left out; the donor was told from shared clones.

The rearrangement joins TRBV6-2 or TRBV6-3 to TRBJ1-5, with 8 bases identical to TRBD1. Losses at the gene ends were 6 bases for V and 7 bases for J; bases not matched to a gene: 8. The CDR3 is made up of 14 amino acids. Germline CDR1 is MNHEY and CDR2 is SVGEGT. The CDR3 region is CASSDRGSRQPQHF. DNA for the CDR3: TGTGCCAGCAGCGACAGGGGCAGTAGGCAGCCCCAGCATTTT.

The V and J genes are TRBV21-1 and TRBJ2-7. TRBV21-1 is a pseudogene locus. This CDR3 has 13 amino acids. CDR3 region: CASSSGTTDEQYV. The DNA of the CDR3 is TGTGCCAGCAGCTCGGGGACTACTGACGAGCAGTACGTC.

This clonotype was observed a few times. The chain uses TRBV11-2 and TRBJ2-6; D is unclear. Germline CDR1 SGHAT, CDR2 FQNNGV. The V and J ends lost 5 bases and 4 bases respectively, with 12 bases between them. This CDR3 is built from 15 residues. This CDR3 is CASSLFRPGANVLTF. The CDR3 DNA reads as TGTGCCAGCAGCCTGTTTCGGCCGGGGGCCAACGTCCTGACTTTC. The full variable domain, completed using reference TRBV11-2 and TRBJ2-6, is EAGVAQSPRYKIIEKRQSVAFWCNPISGHATLYWYQQILGQGPKLLIQFQNNGVVDDSQLPKDRFSAERLKGVDSTLKIQPAKLEDSAVYLCASSLFRPGANVLTFGAGSRLTVL.

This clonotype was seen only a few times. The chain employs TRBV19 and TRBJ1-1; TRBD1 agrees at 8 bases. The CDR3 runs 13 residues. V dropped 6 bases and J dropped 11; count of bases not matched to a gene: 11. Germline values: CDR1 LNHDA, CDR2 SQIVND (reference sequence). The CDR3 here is CASRWRTGFDAFF. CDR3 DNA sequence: TGTGCCAGTAGGTGGAGGACAGGGTTTGACGCTTTCTTT. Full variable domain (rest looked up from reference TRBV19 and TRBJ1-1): DGGITQSPKYLFRKEGQNVTLSCEQNLNHDAMYWYRQDPGQGLRLIYYSQIVNDFQKGDIAEGYSVSREKKESFPLTVTSAQKNPTAFYLCASRWRTGFDAFFGQGTRLTVV.

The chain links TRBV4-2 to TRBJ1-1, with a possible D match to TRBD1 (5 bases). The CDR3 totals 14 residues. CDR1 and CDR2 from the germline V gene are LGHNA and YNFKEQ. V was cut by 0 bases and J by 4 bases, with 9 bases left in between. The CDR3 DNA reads TGTGCCAGCAGCCAAGATCATGGGGGCACTGAAGCTTTCTTT. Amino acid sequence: CASSQDHGGTEAFF.

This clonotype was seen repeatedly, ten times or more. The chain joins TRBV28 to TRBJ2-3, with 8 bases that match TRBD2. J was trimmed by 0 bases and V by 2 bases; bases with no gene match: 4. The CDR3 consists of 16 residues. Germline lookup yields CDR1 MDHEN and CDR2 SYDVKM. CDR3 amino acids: CASSLLGGGSTDTQYF. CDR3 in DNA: TGTGCCAGCAGTTTACTGGGCGGGGGGAGCACAGATACGCAGTATTTT.

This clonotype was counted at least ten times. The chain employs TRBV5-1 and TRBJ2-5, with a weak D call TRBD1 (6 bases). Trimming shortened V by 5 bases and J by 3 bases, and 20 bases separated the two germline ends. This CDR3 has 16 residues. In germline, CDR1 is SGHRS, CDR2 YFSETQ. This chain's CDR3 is CASRRAWQGRKETQYF. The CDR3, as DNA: TGCGCCAGCAGGAGGGCATGGCAGGGGCGAAAAGAGACCCAGTACTTC.

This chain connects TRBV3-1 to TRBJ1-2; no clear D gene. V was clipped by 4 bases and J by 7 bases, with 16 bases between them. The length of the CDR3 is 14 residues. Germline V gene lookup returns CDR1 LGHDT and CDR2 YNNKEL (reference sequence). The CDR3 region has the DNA TGTGCCAGCAGCCCATTATCGGACGGGTCTGGCTACACCTTC. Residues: CASSPLSDGSGYTF. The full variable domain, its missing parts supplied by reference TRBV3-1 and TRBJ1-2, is DTAVSQTPKYLVTQMGNDKSIKCEQNLGHDTMYWYKQDSKKFLKIMFSYNNKELIINETVPNRFSPKSPDKAHLNLHINSLELGDSAVYFCASSPLSDGSGYTFGSGTRLTVV.

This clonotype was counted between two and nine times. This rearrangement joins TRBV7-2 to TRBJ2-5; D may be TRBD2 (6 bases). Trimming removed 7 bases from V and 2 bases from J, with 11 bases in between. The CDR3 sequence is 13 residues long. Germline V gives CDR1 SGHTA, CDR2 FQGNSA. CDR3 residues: CASTAGSQETQYF. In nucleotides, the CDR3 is TGTGCCAGCACCGCGGGGTCTCAAGAGACCCAGTACTTC.